This T cell receptor (beta chain) was found in a study of cytomegalovirus exposure and HLA in healthy donors (dated by TCRdb to about 2017). For the wider study: According to a later analysis, one platform produced both the 110 or so validation repertoires and the approximately 600 repertoires of the first cohort. The study aimed to test whether cataloging public T cell receptors could reveal signatures of past pathogen exposure. To predict cytomegalovirus infection status, the study combined high-throughput TCR immunosequencing, statistical association of individual TCRs with disease status, and machine learning. In addition to the first cohort of approximately 650 subjects, a separate validation cohort of over 90 different subjects was used. Paper-wide results and their limitations: In the study, 150 to 200 TCR beta chains were listed as associated with cytomegalovirus. In vitro tests confirmed that a few of the cytomegalovirus-associated TCR beta chains recognize cytomegalovirus antigens. The authors suggested that the approach could potentially be generalized to other disease states and immunological phenotypes. The classifier was reported to diagnose cytomegalovirus status with high specificity and sensitivity in both the original cohort and the validation cohort. In a later analysis, TCRs clustered in the first cohort were found to also tend to co-occur in the roughly 110 validation repertoires, with roughly 93% of cluster scores above 0. A later analysis had no HLA typing for the validation cohort, so co-occurrence there was scored across all 110 or so repertoires. Most TCR sequences were observed very rarely across donors, whereas some public TCRs were present in many individuals.

Trimming removed 6 bases from V and 0 bases from J, leaving 13 bases between the germline ends. CDR1 LNHDA and CDR2 SQIVND were looked up in the germline V gene (reference sequence). Spanning cysteine to phenylalanine, the CDR3 consists of 15 amino acids. The entry retains the CDR3 DNA only, 45 bases that are in frame from base 1. Donors formed part of the validation cohort, which comprised 120 subjects and was distinct from the first cohort of 666 subjects. Concerning this clone: It lacks a known antigen. The sample holds no much larger clone one base away, and base qualities are not on file.

Libraries were prepared through the immunoSEQ multiplex PCR assay. In the paper's pipeline: To diagnose cytomegalovirus status from the catalog of TCR beta chain sequences, a statistical classification framework was built. The table comes from immuneACCESS by way of TCRdb, which keeps in-frame sequences with V and J called. Part of the clones is missing from these tables; in studies checked, under half for an unresolved V gene and the rest for unknown reasons. Clone size and the V and J calls come from that table; the DNA yielded D and trimming. This sample holds 150,000 to 200,000 clones; around 96% were observed only once. The top ten constitute under 0.9% of the sample.

The rearrangement joined TRBV19 to TRBJ2-3; the D segment could be TRBD2, given 6 matching bases. This TCR was recovered from a woman aged 18-30 years in good health and CMV-seronegative. Sequenced: PBMCs. In nucleotides, the sequence is TGTGCCAGTAGGATGGGTGCGGGGAGCACAGATACGCAGTATTTT. The encoded protein is CASRMGAGSTDTQYF.